A selection of T cell receptor beta chains follows, all from one sample in a study of glioma-infiltrating T cells after dendritic cell vaccination. TCRdb keeps only in-frame clones here, not all; method: immunoSEQ multiplex PCR. The repertoire holds 80,000 to 95,000 clones, with 85% as singletons. Sequencing used blood, obtained after dendritic cell vaccination. The source is a human donor with glioblastoma. Both conserved end residues are part of each CDR3. The D gene is left open where the match is weak. Part of the rows lack a size; the others show once, few, many or a class for expanded clones.

CDR3 protein	CDR3 DNA	D gene	V gene	clone size	CDR3 length	J gene
CASSHKPNSPLHF	TGTGCCAGCAGCCACAAACCTAATTCACCCCTCCACTTT	-	TRBV7-8	-	13	TRBJ1-6
CASTVQGAEQYF	TGTGCCAGCACCGTACAGGGAGCCGAGCAGTACTTC	-	TRBV2	-	12	TRBJ2-7
CASSSYRGPPVGSNQPQHF	TGTGCCAGCAGCTCCTATAGGGGCCCCCCGGTAGGTAGCAATCAGCCCCAGCATTTT	-	TRBV7-9	-	19	TRBJ1-5
CASARGGSYNEQFF	TGTGCCAGCGCTAGGGGGGGCTCCTACAATGAGCAGTTCTTC	-	TRBV11-1	-	14	TRBJ2-1
CASSFTGQGWTEAFF	TGCGCCAGCAGCTTTACGGGACAGGGGTGGACTGAAGCTTTCTTT	TRBD1	TRBV5-1	-	15	TRBJ1-1
CASSLSSPTDTQYF	TGTGCCAGCAGTTTATCCAGTCCCACAGATACGCAGTATTTT	-	TRBV27	once	14	TRBJ2-3
CASSPPLAGQETQYF	TGTGCCAGCAGCCCGCCCTTAGCGGGCCAAGAGACCCAGTACTTC	TRBD2	TRBV7-9	-	15	TRBJ2-5
CASSNLGAYLNGYTF	TGTGCCAGCAGTAACCTAGGCGCCTACTTAAATGGCTACACCTTC	-	TRBV27	-	15	TRBJ1-2
CASSGQGLRETQYF	TGTGCCAGCAGTGGACAGGGGTTGCGTGAGACCCAGTACTTC	TRBD1	TRBV2	-	14	TRBJ2-5
CASSLGGLPGQQETQYF	TGTGCCAGCAGTTTAGGGGGACTCCCGGGGCAACAAGAGACCCAGTACTTC	-	TRBV28	-	17	TRBJ2-5
CASSLVLGPDTQYF	TGCGCCAGCAGCTTGGTGCTGGGCCCAGATACGCAGTATTTT	-	TRBV5-1	-	14	TRBJ2-3
CASSLGNQGGQPQHF	TGTGCCAGCAGCTTAGGGAATCAGGGAGGGCAGCCCCAGCATTTT	-	TRBV11-2	-	15	TRBJ1-5
CASSSRRSSYEQYF	TGTGCCAGCAGTTCCCGACGGAGCTCCTACGAGCAGTACTTC	-	TRBV27	-	14	TRBJ2-7
CASSGSGRFGEQYF	TGTGCCAGCAGTGGCAGCGGGAGGTTCGGCGAGCAGTACTTC	TRBD2	TRBV2	few	14	TRBJ2-7
CASSQVGGGDRGNYGYTF	TGTGCCAGCAGCCAAGTTGGGGGAGGGGACAGGGGTAACTATGGCTACACCTTC	TRBD1	TRBV4-2	-	18	TRBJ1-2
CASSMGLAGVRVNEQFF	TGTGCCAGCAGCATGGGACTAGCGGGAGTTAGGGTCAATGAGCAGTTCTTC	TRBD2	TRBV2	-	17	TRBJ2-1
CASRDNGGYGYTF	TGTGCCAGCAGGGACAACGGGGGCTATGGCTACACCTTC	-	TRBV28	few	13	TRBJ1-2
CASSSDRSSYEQYF	TGCGCCAGCAGTTCCGACAGGAGCTCCTACGAGCAGTACTTC	-	TRBV5-1	-	14	TRBJ2-7
CSVTSGGRNTGELFF	TGCAGCGTAACTAGCGGGGGGAGAAACACCGGGGAGCTGTTTTTT	TRBD2	TRBV29-1	-	15	TRBJ2-2
CASGPGLMNTGELFF	TGTGCCAGCGGCCCGGGACTCATGAACACCGGGGAGCTGTTTTTT	-	TRBV2	-	15	TRBJ2-2
CASSPQGSGGDEQYF	TGTGCCAGCAGCCCTCAAGGTAGCGGAGGAGACGAGCAGTACTTC	-	TRBV7-2	-	15	TRBJ2-7
CATSRDRGLLGYTF	TGTGCCACCAGCAGAGACAGGGGGTTGCTTGGCTACACCTTC	TRBD1	TRBV15	-	14	TRBJ1-2
CASSLTGVEQYF	TGTGCCAGCAGCTTAACCGGGGTTGAGCAGTACTTC	-	TRBV7-3	once	12	TRBJ2-7
CASSLGLSTDTQYF	TGTGCCAGCAGCTTGGGCCTTAGCACAGATACGCAGTATTTT	-	TRBV7-3	-	14	TRBJ2-3
CASSQGPGQDSYEQYF	TGCGCCAGCAGCCAAGGCCCGGGACAGGACTCCTACGAGCAGTACTTC	TRBD1	TRBV4-3	-	16	TRBJ2-7
CAWSRLGDRRVYNEQFF	TGTGCCTGGAGTCGCCTTGGGGACAGGCGAGTCTACAATGAGCAGTTCTTC	TRBD1	TRBV30	-	17	TRBJ2-1
CASSVAKRQGGGTGELFF	TGTGCCAGCAGCGTAGCTAAAAGACAGGGTGGAGGCACCGGGGAGCTGTTTTTT	TRBD1	TRBV9	-	18	TRBJ2-2
CASSPSGTRINEKLFF	TGTGCCAGCTCACCAAGCGGGACAAGAATTAATGAAAAACTGTTTTTT	-	TRBV18	-	16	TRBJ1-4
CASTGASGSYEQYF	TGTGCCAGCACGGGTGCTAGCGGGAGCTACGAGCAGTACTTC	TRBD2	TRBV2	-	14	TRBJ2-7
CASSPQSQVKLFF	TGTGCCAGCAGCCCCCAGTCACAAGTGAAGCTGTTTTTT	-	TRBV27	-	13	TRBJ2-2
CASKKGREGYNEQFF	TGTGCCAGCAAAAAAGGACGGGAGGGCTACAATGAGCAGTTCTTC	TRBD2	TRBV2	-	15	TRBJ2-1
CASRETSGGLYEQYF	TGTGCCAGCAGAGAGACTAGCGGGGGACTCTACGAGCAGTACTTC	TRBD2	TRBV6-5	few	15	TRBJ2-7
CASRDTGVQPQHF	TGTGCCAGCAGGGATACAGGGGTCCAGCCCCAGCATTTT	TRBD1	TRBV2	few	13	TRBJ1-5
CASSPLIGVERQGLAPTHCEQYF	TGCGCCAGCAGCCCCCTGATAGGCGTCGAGAGACAGGGATTGGCCCCCACTCACTGCGAGCAGTACTTC	TRBD1	TRBV5-1	few	23	TRBJ2-7
CASSAPSGRATYEQYF	TGTGCCAGCAGTGCCCCAAGCGGGAGGGCCACATACGAGCAGTACTTC	TRBD2	TRBV25-1	-	16	TRBJ2-7
CASSRTEDNYGYTF	TGTGCCAGTAGTAGGACTGAAGATAACTATGGCTACACCTTC	-	TRBV19	-	14	TRBJ1-2
CASRGTGVGQETQYF	TGTGCCAGCAGGGGGACAGGGGTCGGGCAAGAGACCCAGTACTTC	TRBD1	TRBV27	-	15	TRBJ2-5
CASSNSGTVTSTDTQYF	TGTGCCAGCAGCAATTCCGGGACAGTTACTAGCACAGATACGCAGTATTTT	TRBD1	TRBV9	-	17	TRBJ2-3
CASSYKGQGYEQYF	TGTGCCAGCAGTTATAAGGGACAGGGCTACGAGCAGTACTTC	TRBD1	TRBV6-6	-	14	TRBJ2-7
CASSSDREPLQPQHF	TGTGCCAGCAGTTCAGACAGGGAGCCTCTACAGCCCCAGCATTTT	TRBD1	TRBV7-2	-	15	TRBJ1-5
CAIRVRYDAYEQYF	TGTGCTATCCGGGTAAGGTATGACGCCTACGAGCAGTACTTC	-	TRBV12-5	-	14	TRBJ2-7
CASSSTLNTGELFF	TGTGCCAGCAGCTCTACCCTGAACACCGGGGAGCTGTTTTTT	-	TRBV5-4	-	14	TRBJ2-2
CTGQGANHGYTF	TGTACCGGACAGGGGGCAAATCATGGCTACACCTTC	TRBD1	TRBV30	-	12	TRBJ1-2
CASSLAQGNSGNTIYF	TGTGCCAGCAGTTTAGCACAGGGGAACTCTGGAAACACCATATATTTT	TRBD1	TRBV28	few	16	TRBJ1-3
CASTKREGHETQYF	TGTGCCAGCACCAAGCGGGAGGGCCATGAGACCCAGTACTTC	TRBD2	TRBV18	-	14	TRBJ2-5
CASSNPGQEYGYTF	TGTGCCAGCAGCAATCCCGGACAGGAGTATGGCTACACCTTC	-	TRBV21-1	few	14	TRBJ1-2
CASTPSSRYEQYF	TGTGCCAGCACCCCAAGTAGCCGCTACGAGCAGTACTTC	-	TRBV6-1	-	13	TRBJ2-7
CASSYWTGGDGYTF	TGTGCCAGCAGTTACTGGACAGGGGGCGATGGCTACACCTTC	TRBD1	TRBV6-5	-	14	TRBJ1-2
CASSGLRLAPNTGELFF	TGTGCCAGCAGTGGCCTGAGACTAGCGCCGAACACCGGGGAGCTGTTTTTT	TRBD2	TRBV2	-	17	TRBJ2-2
CASRGQGFTEAFF	TGTGCCAGCAGGGGACAGGGATTTACTGAAGCTTTCTTT	TRBD1	TRBV28	once	13	TRBJ1-1
CASSSDRGEETQYF	TGTGCCAGCAGTTCGGACAGGGGAGAAGAGACCCAGTACTTC	TRBD1	TRBV27	-	14	TRBJ2-5
CASSSGATYEQYF	TGTGCCAGCAGCTCGGGAGCAACCTACGAGCAGTACTTC	-	TRBV5-4	-	13	TRBJ2-7
CPGGSRDEQYF	TGCCCCGGAGGTAGCCGCGACGAGCAGTACTTC	-	TRBV6-1	-	11	TRBJ2-7
CASSIRSQAALGNQPQHF	TGTGCCAGTAGTATAAGGTCCCAGGCAGCATTAGGAAATCAGCCCCAGCATTTT	-	TRBV19	-	18	TRBJ1-5
CASSSSGGRGYNEQFF	TGCGCCAGCAGCTCGTCAGGGGGCAGGGGCTACAATGAGCAGTTCTTC	TRBD1	TRBV5-1	-	16	TRBJ2-1